This paragraph covers one T cell receptor beta chain sequence. This receptor's antigen is unknown. Base qualities are missing; no much larger clone stands one base away. The source of the sample is a study of T cell changes during pregnancy in multiple sclerosis (dated by TCRdb to the late 2010s). About the study as a whole: The study examined how the T cell repertoire changed over the course of pregnancy in women with multiple sclerosis.

Libraries were built with the immunoSEQ multiplex PCR assay. TCRdb took over this immuneACCESS table, retaining in-frame rearrangements with V and J assigned. Such tables are incomplete; in checked studies, under half of the missing clones stem from an unresolved V gene, and the remainder is unexplained. The sample table records 25,000 to 35,000 clones; around nine tenths of these occur just once. Together, the top ten hold 3.5% to 4.5% of the sample. At the junction V is shortened by 5 bases and J by 3 bases; bases outside the gene matches: 7. The germline V gene (reference sequence) specifies LNHDA as CDR1 and SQIVND as CDR2. Measured from the cysteine to the phenylalanine, the CDR3 is 15 residues long. Only the CDR3 region is kept as DNA, spanning 45 bases read in frame from base 1.

Sequencing used CD8+ T cells from peripheral blood mononuclear cells, obtained in the second trimester of pregnancy. The TCR comes from a female donor with multiple sclerosis, enrolled in a pregnancy study. Recombination connected TRBV19 to TRBJ2-1, with 7 bases matching TRBD2. DNA sequence: TGTGCCAGTAGTGGGGGAGGGAGTGACTACAATGAGCAGTTCTTC. It is translated as CASSGGGSDYNEQFF.